A selection of T cell receptor beta chains follows, all from one sample in a study of lymphopenia after photon versus proton radiotherapy. The method was immunoSEQ multiplex PCR; TCRdb's version includes in-frame clones alone and lacks a portion of them. The sample records more than 45,000 clones, approximately 88% being singletons. The sequencing used peripheral blood, collected from a patient treated with proton-based radiotherapy. These receptors originate from a man aged 60 to 75 with pancreatic cancer. The CDR3 runs from the conserved cysteine through the conserved F or W. Each record gives: clone size, V gene, J gene, D gene, CDR3 protein, CDR3 DNA. D genes are given only for firm matches. Size values are once, few and many counts, or a class for expanded clones, and some rows have none.

size: NA
V: TRBV27
J: TRBJ2-2
D: NA
CDR3: CASSLLSGELFF
DNA: TGTGCCAGCAGTTTATTATCCGGGGAGCTGTTTTTT

size: NA
V: TRBV11-2
J: TRBJ1-3
D: NA
CDR3: CASSPQATGNTIYF
DNA: TGTGCCAGCAGCCCCCAAGCAACTGGAAACACCATATATTTT

size: NA
V: TRBV5-1
J: TRBJ2-3
D: TRBD2
CDR3: CASRPREGGTDTQYF
DNA: TGCGCCAGCCGTCCCCGGGAGGGGGGCACAGATACGCAGTATTTT

size: NA
V: TRBV7-9
J: TRBJ2-1
D: TRBD2
CDR3: CASSPYSGTEQFF
DNA: TGTGCCAGCAGCCCTTATAGCGGGACCGAGCAGTTCTTC

size: NA
V: TRBV25-1
J: TRBJ1-2
D: NA
CDR3: CASGVGSGYTF
DNA: TGTGCCAGCGGGGTAGGGTCTGGCTACACCTTC

size: NA
V: TRBV25-1
J: TRBJ1-2
D: NA
CDR3: CASSEYGARGYTF
DNA: TGTGCCAGCAGTGAATATGGGGCGCGGGGCTACACCTTC

size: NA
V: TRBV27
J: TRBJ2-2
D: TRBD1
CDR3: CASSRGTGGRSGELFF
DNA: TGTGCCAGCAGCCGAGGGACAGGGGGGCGAAGCGGGGAGCTGTTTTTT

size: once
V: TRBV30
J: TRBJ2-1
D: TRBD2
CDR3: CAWSRGLAGGNEQFF
DNA: TGTGCCTGGAGTAGGGGACTAGCGGGAGGGAATGAGCAGTTCTTC

size: once
V: TRBV11-3
J: TRBJ2-3
D: NA
CDR3: CASSPPRRPDTQYF
DNA: TGTGCCAGCAGCCCCCCAAGAAGGCCAGATACGCAGTATTTT

size: few
V: TRBV19
J: TRBJ1-2
D: TRBD1
CDR3: CASGRQGGNGYTF
DNA: TGTGCCAGTGGTAGACAGGGAGGTAATGGCTACACCTTC

size: NA
V: TRBV4-3
J: TRBJ2-1
D: TRBD2
CDR3: CASSQAASGTYNEQFF
DNA: TGCGCCAGCAGCCAAGCCGCTAGCGGGACCTACAATGAGCAGTTCTTC

size: once
V: TRBV18
J: TRBJ2-2
D: NA
CDR3: CASSPLTGNTGELFF
DNA: TGTGCCAGCTCACCACTCACAGGGAACACCGGGGAGCTGTTTTTT

size: NA
V: TRBV29-1
J: TRBJ2-7
D: NA
CDR3: CSVAPTGLSYEQYF
DNA: TGCAGCGTTGCCCCGACAGGACTGTCCTACGAGCAGTACTTC

size: few
V: TRBV2
J: TRBJ2-1
D: NA
CDR3: CASSPTGSVTFYNEQFF
DNA: TGTGCCAGCAGCCCCACAGGCTCGGTTACCTTTTACAATGAGCAGTTCTTC

size: NA
V: TRBV27
J: TRBJ1-4
D: TRBD1
CDR3: CASSPTGGRLANEKLFF
DNA: TGTGCCAGCAGTCCGACAGGGGGAAGGCTGGCTAATGAAAAACTGTTTTTT

size: NA
V: TRBV11-2
J: TRBJ2-1
D: TRBD2
CDR3: CASGGVDGLAGKQFF
DNA: TGTGCCAGCGGCGGAGTGGACGGACTAGCGGGGAAGCAGTTCTTC

size: once
V: TRBV5-8
J: TRBJ2-2
D: TRBD2
CDR3: CASSPGTSGRAGELFF
DNA: TGTGCCAGCAGCCCCGGGACTAGCGGGAGAGCCGGGGAGCTGTTTTTT

size: NA
V: TRBV2
J: TRBJ1-2
D: NA
CDR3: CASSEAGDNYGYTF
DNA: TGTGCCAGCAGTGAAGCGGGGGATAACTATGGCTACACCTTC

size: NA
V: TRBV28
J: TRBJ2-1
D: TRBD2
CDR3: CASTVAGGLNNEQFF
DNA: TGTGCCAGCACTGTAGCGGGAGGGCTAAACAATGAGCAGTTCTTC

size: NA
V: TRBV5-1
J: TRBJ1-1
D: NA
CDR3: CASSRLIGGNTEAFF
DNA: TGCGCCAGCAGCCGTCTAATCGGGGGGAACACTGAAGCTTTCTTT

size: NA
V: TRBV5-6
J: TRBJ2-2
D: TRBD1
CDR3: CASSSDRGRPGELFF
DNA: TGTGCCAGCAGCTCGGACAGGGGGCGACCCGGGGAGCTGTTTTTT

size: NA
V: TRBV5-6
J: TRBJ2-2
D: NA
CDR3: CASSLALGTAGELFF
DNA: TGTGCCAGCAGCTTGGCCCTAGGGACGGCCGGGGAGCTGTTTTTT

size: NA
V: TRBV28
J: TRBJ1-2
D: NA
CDR3: CASSSPGRAGYTF
DNA: TGTGCCAGCAGTAGCCCGGGGAGGGCTGGCTACACCTTC

size: once
V: TRBV6-5
J: TRBJ1-5
D: TRBD1
CDR3: CASSTTGGQPQHF
DNA: TGTGCCAGCAGTACAACAGGGGGTCAGCCCCAGCATTTT

size: NA
V: TRBV5-4
J: TRBJ2-7
D: NA
CDR3: CASSLPGTPGHEQYF
DNA: TGTGCCAGCAGCCTCCCCGGGACACCAGGCCACGAGCAGTACTTC

size: NA
V: TRBV6-1
J: TRBJ2-6
D: NA
CDR3: CASRHTGSGANVLTF
DNA: TGTGCCAGCAGACATACAGGCTCTGGGGCCAACGTCCTGACTTTC

size: few
V: TRBV7-9
J: TRBJ2-1
D: NA
CDR3: CASSPAAVLYNEQFF
DNA: TGTGCCAGCAGCCCCGCAGCGGTACTCTACAATGAGCAGTTCTTC

size: NA
V: TRBV28
J: TRBJ2-1
D: TRBD2
CDR3: CASSFTRGRADEQFF
DNA: TGTGCCAGCAGTTTTACTCGCGGGAGGGCGGATGAGCAGTTCTTC

size: NA
V: TRBV6-5
J: TRBJ2-1
D: NA
CDR3: CASSYSNLKNEQFF
DNA: TGTGCCAGCAGTTACTCGAATCTGAAGAATGAGCAGTTCTTC

size: once
V: TRBV7-2
J: TRBJ1-3
D: NA
CDR3: CASSSRATIAGNTIYF
DNA: TGTGCCAGCAGCTCGCGGGCTACAATTGCTGGAAACACCATATATTTT

size: NA
V: TRBV7-8
J: TRBJ1-3
D: NA
CDR3: CASSSGPPSSGNTIYF
DNA: TGTGCCAGCAGCTCTGGACCGCCGAGCTCTGGAAACACCATATATTTT